The next 29 T cell receptor beta chains were all read from a single sample in a study of cytomegalovirus exposure and HLA in healthy donors. The PCR was carried out with 60 Vbeta primers and 13 Jbeta primers. Here immunoSEQ multiplex PCR was the method, and the copy in TCRdb shows in-frame clones only, minus some. The sample totals some 26,000 clones. Input material: PBMCs. The receptors derive from a male donor in good health and CMV-seropositive.

CDR3 coding DNA: TGCGCCAGCAGCTCACAGGGGAACACTGAAGCTTTCTTT. Translated, it gives CASSSQGNTEAFF. The V call is TRBV5-1, the J call TRBJ1-1; D might be TRBD1 (6 bases). The CDR3 contains 13 residues. Per the germline V gene, CDR1 is SGHRS and CDR2 is YFSETQ. V gave up 3 bases and J gave up 1 base, with 7 bases separating them.

The genes are TRBV29-1 and TRBJ2-1, with TRBD2 as a possible D gene (5 bases). The CDR3 has 13 residues. The germline CDR1 and CDR2 sequences are SQVTM and ANQGSEA. The germline V and J ends were trimmed by 4 bases and 0 bases, with 7 bases remaining between them. CDR3 region: CSVGADSYNEQFF. The CDR3, as DNA: TGCAGCGTTGGAGCGGACTCCTACAATGAGCAGTTCTTC.

This rearrangement joins TRBV5-1 to TRBJ2-3, with 8 bases aligning to TRBD2. V was clipped by 4 bases and J by 2 bases; unmatched bases: 9. The CDR3 runs 16 residues. CDR1 is SGHRS and CDR2 is YFSETQ in the germline V gene. The DNA for the CDR3 is TGCGCCAGCAGCCATCGGGAGCGGGAGTACACAGATACGCAGTATTTT. Translating gives CASSHREREYTDTQYF.

The rearrangement links TRBV4-3 to TRBJ2-3; 8 nucleotides match TRBD2. The CDR3 totals 15 residues. CDR1 and CDR2 from the germline V gene are LGHNA and YSLEER. V lost 4 bases to trimming and J lost 2 bases; unmatched junction nucleotides: 5. CDR3 protein: CASSRLAGTTDTQYF. The CDR3 DNA follows: TGCGCCAGCAGCCGGCTAGCGGGTACCACAGATACGCAGTATTTT.

This chain uses TRBV7-6 with TRBJ1-4; no firm D call. Trimming pared 0 bases from V and 8 bases from J, leaving 13 bases between. CDR3 length: 15 residues. CDR1 is SGHVS and CDR2 is FNYEAQ in the germline V gene. The CDR3 region is CASSLAGGSGEKLFF. CDR3 nucleotides: TGTGCCAGCAGCTTAGCGGGTGGAAGCGGAGAAAAACTGTTTTTT.

As to this clone: A junction boundary mismatches the germline segment, possibly from a read error. The chain links TRBV4-1 to TRBJ1-6; D is ambiguous. The CDR3 has 13 amino acids. Germline values: CDR1 MGHRA, CDR2 YSYEKL. CDR3 DNA sequence: TGCGCCAGCAGACAAGATCGGGGTTCACCCCTCCACTTT. It yields the protein CASRQDRGSPLHF.

The CDR3 DNA reads as TGTGCCAGCAGCCAAGAGGTCAGGGATACGCAGTATTTT. This codes for CASSQEVRDTQYF. The chain carries TRBV4-2 and TRBJ2-3, with unresolved D. The V and J ends lost 0 bases and 6 bases respectively, with 7 bases between them. CDR3 size: 13 residues. The germline CDR1 and CDR2 sequences are LGHNA and YNFKEQ.

V usage is TRBV27 and J usage is TRBJ1-1, with a possible D match to TRBD1 (5 bases). The germline V gene encodes CDR1 MNHEY and CDR2 SMNVEV (reference sequence). Trimming removed 5 bases from V and 5 bases from J, with 9 bases in between. CDR3 length: 12 residues. The CDR3 region has the DNA TGTGCCAGCAGTGGGCGGGGGACTGAAGCTTTCTTT. Residues: CASSGRGTEAFF.

J is TRBJ1-1 and V is TRBV7-6; D is ambiguous. The CDR3 is made up of 13 amino acids. The germline V gene has CDR1 SGHVS and CDR2 FNYEAQ. V was pared by 5 bases and J by 0 bases, with 7 bases between. CDR3 nucleotides: TGTGCCAGCAGCGCAAACATGAACACTGAAGCTTTCTTT. Residues: CASSANMNTEAFF.

V gene TRBV29-1 combines with J gene TRBJ2-5; 8 bases are a match to TRBD1. Germline CDR1 is SQVTM and CDR2 is ANQGSEA. The CDR3 extends over 11 amino acids. The V gene end was trimmed by 7 bases and the J gene end by 5 bases; junction bases not matched to a gene: 3. The CDR3 DNA reads TGCAGCGGAACAGGGGGGGAGACCCAGTACTTC. Protein sequence: CSGTGGETQYF.

The gene calls are TRBV4-1 and TRBJ1-5; D gene unclear. The CDR3 extends over 17 amino acids. Trimming shortened V by 3 bases and J by 0 bases, and 15 bases separated the two germline ends. CDR1 and CDR2 (germline): MGHRA, YSYEKL. CDR3 DNA: TGCGCCAGCAGCCAGTTACACATCATTGATAGCAATCAGCCCCAGCATTTT. Translated, it gives CASSQLHIIDSNQPQHF.

V usage is TRBV30 and J usage is TRBJ2-7; D might be TRBD1 (5 bases). Per the germline V gene, CDR1 is GTSNPN and CDR2 is SVGIG (reference sequence). The CDR3 is made up of 12 amino acids. Trimming took off 2 bases at V and 3 bases at J, with 8 bases between the two ends. CDR3 protein: CAWSRGIYEQYF. DNA for the CDR3: TGTGCCTGGAGTAGGGGTATCTACGAGCAGTACTTC.

The chain links TRBV7-9 to TRBJ1-3, with TRBD1 identical over 8 bases. V gave up 3 bases and J gave up 2 bases; unmatched junction bases: 0. This CDR3 has 14 residues. CDR1 is SEHNR, CDR2 FQNEAQ, per germline (reference sequence). The chain's CDR3 is CASSLDRAGNTIYF. The CDR3 bases are TGTGCCAGCAGCTTGGACAGGGCTGGAAACACCATATATTTT.

This sequence joins TRBV5-1 and TRBJ2-2, with D tentatively TRBD2 (5 bases). V lost 3 bases and J 6 bases, leaving 18 bases between the germline ends. Germline CDR1 and CDR2: SGHRS and YFSETQ. This CDR3 spans 16 amino acids. CDR3 nucleotides: TGCGCCAGCAGCTCGCCGCGAGGGCTTTGGGCCGGGGAGCTGTTTTTT. Amino acids: CASSSPRGLWAGELFF.

The chain employs TRBV18 and TRBJ1-2; TRBD1 aligns across 8 bases. Germline V CDR1 and CDR2: KGHSH, LQKENI. J was trimmed by 4 bases and V by 4 bases; bases with no gene match: 8. The CDR3 length is 15 residues. The DNA for the CDR3 is TGTGCCAGCTCACGTCAGGGGGCGCAAAGCTATGGCTACACCTTC. This codes for CASSRQGAQSYGYTF.

V is TRBV29-1 and J is TRBJ2-7; D is unresolved. CDR1 is SQVTM and CDR2 is ANQGSEA in the germline V gene. V was shortened by 1 base and J by 6 bases, with 7 bases between the two germline ends. The CDR3 sequence is 11 residues long. The CDR3 region is CSVEGQAEQYF. CDR3 nucleotides: TGCAGCGTTGAAGGTCAAGCCGAGCAGTACTTC.

V and J are TRBV30 and TRBJ1-3; 9 bases agree with TRBD1. The CDR3 consists of 14 residues. In germline, CDR1 is GTSNPN, CDR2 SVGIG (reference sequence). V was clipped by 1 base and J by 2 bases; unmatched bases: 0. CDR3 in amino acids: CAWSGTGAGNTIYF. The CDR3 DNA reads as TGTGCCTGGAGTGGGACAGGGGCTGGAAACACCATATATTTT.

The chain has TRBV5-4 and TRBJ1-2; 8 bases line up with TRBD1. The CDR3 runs 13 residues. Per germline, CDR1 SGHNT and CDR2 YYREEE (reference sequence). V dropped 4 bases and J dropped 2; count of bases not matched to a gene: 1. The CDR3 region is CASSRTGNYGYTF. The CDR3, as DNA: TGTGCCAGCAGCCGGACAGGGAACTATGGCTACACCTTC.

V usage is TRBV29-1 and J usage is TRBJ2-1, with a tentative D call TRBD1 (6 bases). The CDR3 covers 13 residues. V was pared by 6 bases and J by 3 bases, with 12 bases between. Germline CDR1 SQVTM, CDR2 ANQGSEA. DNA of the CDR3: TGCAGCGTACAGGGCGGTGGCTACAATGAGCAGTTCTTC. As protein: CSVQGGGYNEQFF.

The chain uses TRBV4-2 and TRBJ1-3; 7 bases are a match to TRBD1. Trimming removed 0 bases from V and 0 bases from J; junction bases left unmatched: 5. Per germline, CDR1 LGHNA and CDR2 YNFKEQ. This CDR3 spans 17 amino acids. The CDR3 loop reads CASSQEGQASSGNTIYF. CDR3 sequence (DNA): TGTGCCAGCAGCCAAGAAGGACAGGCTAGCTCTGGAAACACCATATATTTT.

This chain joins TRBV29-1 and TRBJ2-7; D might be TRBD1 (6 bases). V lost 7 bases and J lost 2, with 15 bases in between. There are 13 residues in the CDR3. Germline V lookup: CDR1 SQVTM, CDR2 ANQGSEA. The CDR3 sequence: CSATGTSAYEQYF. The CDR3 region has the DNA TGCAGCGCGACCGGGACAAGTGCCTACGAGCAGTACTTC.

The chain recombines TRBV28 with TRBJ1-2; 9 bases agree with TRBD1. The CDR3 totals 16 residues. Germline CDR1 is MDHEN and CDR2 is SYDVKM. The V segment lost 2 bases and the J segment 7 bases; nucleotides outside the gene matches: 11. The CDR3 region has the DNA TGTGCCAGCAGTTTAATCGGGGGGACAGGGCTTGGTGGCTACACCTTC. Its translation is CASSLIGGTGLGGYTF.

The genes are TRBV2 and TRBJ1-2, with D possibly TRBD1 on 5 matching bases. V lost 4 bases to trimming and J lost 8 bases, with 17 bases between them. Germline V CDR1 and CDR2: SNHLY, FYNNEI. The CDR3 totals 14 residues. CDR3 protein: CASSGQGGADGYTF. Here the CDR3 DNA reads TGTGCCAGCAGTGGGCAGGGAGGCGCGGACGGCTACACCTTC.

This chain joins TRBV5-1 and TRBJ1-1; no definite D call. V lost 2 bases and J lost 8, with 7 bases in between. CDR1 and CDR2 from the germline V gene are SGHRS and YFSETQ. There are 11 residues in the CDR3. In DNA, the CDR3 is TGCGCCAGCAGCTTCGGTGCCGAAGCTTTCTTT. Its translation is CASSFGAEAFF.

V usage is TRBV6-6 and J usage is TRBJ1-5; D is ambiguous. Germline V CDR1 and CDR2: MNHNY, SVGAGI (reference sequence). The CDR3 has 15 residues. The germline V and J ends were trimmed by 5 bases and 7 bases, with 18 bases remaining between them. The CDR3 coding sequence is TGTGCCAGCAGTCCCTCGGGAGGGTTGGAGCAGCCCCAGCATTTT. This gives the protein CASSPSGGLEQPQHF.

The J gene is TRBJ2-7, the V gene TRBV5-1; TRBD1 might be the D (6 bases). CDR3 length: 17 residues. Trimming removed 8 bases from V and 0 bases from J, with 24 bases in between. Germline V gene lookup returns CDR1 SGHRS and CDR2 YFSETQ. As DNA, the CDR3 is TGCGCCAGGACAAGGAACCAAGACAGGAAAATCTCCTACGAGCAGTACTTC. It translates to CARTRNQDRKISYEQYF. Looking up the rest from reference TRBV5-1 and TRBJ2-7 gives the full variable domain: KAGVTQTPRYLIKTRGQQVTLSCSPISGHRSVSWYQQTPGQGLQFLFEYFSETQRNKGNFPGRFSGRQFSNSRSEMNVSTLELGDSALYLCARTRNQDRKISYEQYFGPGTRLTVT.

The chain is built from TRBV15 and TRBJ1-2; no clear D gene. In germline, CDR1 is LNHNV, CDR2 YYDKDF (reference sequence). The ends were cut back, 4 bases at V and 8 bases at J, with 14 bases in the middle. CDR3 length: 13 residues. The chain's CDR3 is CATSKTRGVGYTF. The DNA for the CDR3 is TGTGCCACCAGCAAAACCCGGGGAGTCGGCTACACCTTC.

The chain carries TRBV13 and TRBJ2-3; TRBD2 matches 12 bases. The germline V gene encodes CDR1 PRHDT and CDR2 FYEKMQ (reference sequence). The CDR3 sequence is 17 residues long. J lost 5 bases, V lost 1 base, and 7 bases had no gene match. This CDR3 is CASSLALAGGREDTQYF. DNA of the CDR3: TGTGCCAGCAGCTTAGCCCTAGCGGGGGGGCGAGAAGATACGCAGTATTTT.

This chain uses TRBV18 with TRBJ1-2; D is ambiguous. The V gene lost 6 bases and the J gene lost 3 bases, with 8 bases spanning the gap. This CDR3 spans 12 amino acids. Germline CDR1 is KGHSH and CDR2 is LQKENI. The CDR3 DNA reads as TGTGCCAGCTCCAGGATATACTATGGCTACACCTTC. Protein product: CASSRIYYGYTF.